The T cell receptor (beta chain) under discussion was sequenced for a study of identical twins. Overall study results and limits: The degree of excess twin sharing was weaker in beta out-of-frame sequences. The analysis was cross-sectional rather than longitudinal within donors. Modelling approaches yielded underestimates of out-of-frame TCR alpha sharing between monozygotic twins.

This clonotype was seen at least ten times. Its cognate antigen is unknown. A universal primer site was incorporated via template switching, and the cDNA contained unique molecular identifiers. TCRdb recomputed calls from the 5' RACE reads with MiXCR, one row per CDR3 protein. The sample holds hundreds of thousands of distinct CDR3 sequences, roughly 6.2% seen once. The CDR3 extends over 14 amino acids. The germline V and J ends were trimmed by 4 bases and 0 bases, with 7 bases remaining between them. Sequencing was performed on naive T cells sorted from blood. The clonotype comes from a man aged 18 to 29 in good health. The V and J genes are TRBV12-3 or TRBV12-4 and TRBJ2-4; maybe TRBD2 (5 bases). The CDR3 reads CASSSGLAKNIQYF. In nucleotides, the CDR3 is TGTGCCAGCAGTTCCGGACTAGCCAAAAACATTCAGTACTTC.